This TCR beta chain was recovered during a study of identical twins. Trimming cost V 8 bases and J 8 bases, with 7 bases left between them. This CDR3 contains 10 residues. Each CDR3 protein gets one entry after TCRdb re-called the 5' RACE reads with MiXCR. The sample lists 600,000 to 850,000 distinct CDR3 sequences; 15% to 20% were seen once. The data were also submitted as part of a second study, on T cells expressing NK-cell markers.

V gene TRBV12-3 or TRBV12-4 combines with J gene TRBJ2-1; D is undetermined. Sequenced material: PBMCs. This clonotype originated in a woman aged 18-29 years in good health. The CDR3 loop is CASGLDEQFF. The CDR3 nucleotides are TGTGCCAGCGGCCTAGATGAGCAGTTCTTC.